This paragraph reports one T cell receptor beta chain. Its recognized antigen is unknown. Base qualities are not at hand, and no much larger clone is one base apart. Its CDR3 holds 13 amino acids, cysteine through phenylalanine. Of the read, only the CDR3 DNA is kept; its 39 bases are in frame from base 1. Clipping removes 7 bases from V and 2 bases from J, with 3 as the unmatched junction base count. Reading the germline V gene (reference sequence) gives CDR1 LNHDA and CDR2 SQIVND. The data were obtained in a study of blood T cell repertoires in COVID-19 (TCRdb year 2020). Background for the entire study: The collaborator samples originated in the United States, Italy and Spain and spanned the acute and convalescent phases of COVID-19. The material from the prospective study consisted of cDNA or gDNA derived from T cells, B-cell-depleted T cells, or PBMCs. Deeply sampled blood TCRbeta repertoires from subjects exposed to, actively infected with, or recovered from COVID-19 were included in the dataset. The repertoires were made available in a free public database intended to serve as a resource for research on the immune response to SARS-CoV-2. Samples were obtained from the ongoing ImmuneRACE study (first 160 participants) and from some 1,300 subjects provided by 6 global collaborators. A de-identified subject ID, COVID-19 status, age in years and sex were almost always included in the sample metadata. Where available, HLA class I and class II types were obtained from metadata supplied by the sample provider rather than from assay-based typing. Points the paper makes about the study in general: Clinical and demographic metadata were provided uncurated, with the amount varying by source and participant.

Whole blood was collected in K2EDTA tubes by collaborating institutions according to the institutions' own protocols. For TCRbeta analysis, collaborators shipped samples in one of three forms: frozen whole blood, isolated PBMCs, or DNA extracted from either of those sample types. TCRbeta CDR3 regions were amplified from genomic DNA using the immunoSEQ Assay, a bias-controlled multiplex PCR. The original pipeline was this. The number of nucleated cells in each sample was estimated from the amplification of reference gene primers within the assay. Sequence reads were collapsed and filtered to measure the absolute abundance of every unique TCRbeta CDR3 rearrangement. For each sample, productive Simpson clonality was calculated as the square root of Simpson's diversity index over productive rearrangements. As stored in TCRdb, this immuneACCESS dataset retains in-frame rearrangements with V and J assigned. A fraction of the clones does not appear; measured against another copy, unresolved V genes explain less than half of the discrepancy, and the remainder lacks a known reason. That table supplies the V and J calls and clone size; D and trimming were determined from the DNA. The sample includes tens of thousands of clones, with about 86% observed a single time. Of the sample, around 4.8% is held by the ten largest clones.

The sequence is built from TRBV19 and TRBJ2-3, with 7 junctional bases fitting TRBD2. The TCR sequence derives from a woman at least 80 years old with acute or convalescent COVID-19. The sequenced sample consisted of peripheral blood. At the DNA level, the sequence is TGTGCCAGTAAGCGGGGCCCCACAGATACGCAGTATTTT. The translation is CASKRGPTDTQYF.